Following are 21 T cell receptor beta chains from one sample sequenced in a study of cytomegalovirus exposure and HLA in healthy donors (dated by TCRdb to 2015 to 2018). The method behind the library was the immunoSEQ multiplex PCR assay. For the multiplex PCR, a mixture combining 60 forward primers for TCR Vbeta segments and 13 reverse primers for TCR Jbeta segments was used. Not all clones reach the TCRdb copy of this immuneACCESS table, which keeps in-frame sequences only. Checked studies attribute under half of the gap to unresolved V genes and leave the rest unexplained. This sample holds more than 140,000 clones; roughly 79% were observed only once. Jointly, the top ten make up roughly 0.7% of the sample. What was sequenced was PBMCs. The receptors derive from a male donor in good health and CMV-seronegative.

The V call is TRBV5-6, the J call TRBJ1-5; 7 bases map to TRBD1. From germline, CDR1 is SGHDT and CDR2 YYEEEE. J was trimmed by 4 bases and V by 1 base; bases with no gene match: 8. The CDR3 contains 16 residues. CDR3 in DNA: TGTGCCAGCAGCTTGTGGAGGGGACAGAGTAATCAGCCCCAGCATTTT. It encodes CASSLWRGQSNQPQHF.

V usage is TRBV7-9 and J usage is TRBJ1-3, with 7 bases matching TRBD1. The CDR3 length is 16 residues. Germline assignment: CDR1 SEHNR and CDR2 FQNEAQ (reference sequence). V dropped 5 bases and J dropped 4; count of bases not matched to a gene: 11. In DNA form, the CDR3 reads TGTGCCAGCAGCGACATACAGGGGAACAGAGGAAACACCATATATTTT. It encodes CASSDIQGNRGNTIYF.

The chain has TRBV7-9 and TRBJ2-1; tentatively, D is TRBD2 (6 bases). From germline, CDR1 is SEHNR and CDR2 FQNEAQ (reference sequence). The ends were cut back, 2 bases at V and 10 bases at J, with 9 bases in the middle. The CDR3 is 12 amino acids. The CDR3 loop reads CASSLSGGEQFF. The CDR3 DNA follows: TGTGCCAGCAGCTTATCCGGAGGGGAGCAGTTCTTC.

This clone was detected a few times. The J gene is TRBJ2-7, the V gene TRBV9; unclear D gene. Deletions cut 0 bases from V and 0 bases from J, with 7 bases between. The germline CDR1 and CDR2 sequences are SGDLS and YYNGEE. This CDR3 comprises 14 residues. The CDR3 sequence: CASSVGPSSYEQYF. The CDR3 nucleotides read TGTGCCAGCAGCGTAGGTCCCAGCTCCTACGAGCAGTACTTC.

This clone was picked up one time. The chain carries TRBV2 and TRBJ1-5; D possibly corresponds to TRBD1 (6 bases). CDR1 and CDR2 (germline): SNHLY, FYNNEI. V was pared by 8 bases and J by 7 bases, with 18 bases between. The CDR3 runs to 14 residues. The chain's CDR3 is CASQETGSRQPQHF. The CDR3 bases are TGTGCCAGCCAAGAAACAGGGTCTCGGCAGCCCCAGCATTTT.

The CDR3 DNA reads as TGTGCCAGCAGTTATAAAGCCGAAACCTCTGGAAACACCATATATTTT. Protein sequence: CASSYKAETSGNTIYF. The rearrangement joins TRBV6-9 to TRBJ1-3; D unresolved. In germline, CDR1 is MNHGY, CDR2 SVAAGI. The CDR3 loop spans 16 amino acids. Between the trimmed V and J ends, which lost 2 bases and 0 bases, there was a span of 11 bases.

The chain couples TRBV4-3 to TRBJ2-3, with D tentatively TRBD1 (5 bases). The V end lost 0 bases, the J end lost 2 bases, and 12 bases lay between the germline ends. The CDR3 sequence is 16 residues long. Germline CDR1 reads LGHNA; CDR2 reads YSLEER. For the CDR3, the DNA is TGCGCCAGCAGCCAAGAAGGGGCACGGATCACAGATACGCAGTATTTT. It translates to CASSQEGARITDTQYF.

The chain carries TRBV4-1 and TRBJ2-7; 8 nucleotides match TRBD1. This CDR3 spans 13 amino acids. Germline assignment: CDR1 MGHRA and CDR2 YSYEKL. V lost 3 bases and J lost 5; bases outside the gene matches: 3. The CDR3 protein is CASSQDRVNEQYF. The DNA of the CDR3 is TGCGCCAGCAGCCAGGACAGGGTTAACGAGCAGTACTTC.

J is TRBJ1-1 and V is TRBV7-6; D gene ambiguous. This CDR3 spans 13 amino acids. The V end lost 8 bases, the J end lost 1 base, and 11 bases lay between the germline ends. Germline V gene lookup returns CDR1 SGHVS and CDR2 FNYEAQ. This CDR3 is CASWAGPNTEAFF. The CDR3 DNA reads TGTGCCAGCTGGGCAGGCCCGAACACTGAAGCTTTCTTT.

This clone showed up just once. The V call is TRBV9, the J call TRBJ2-7; D is uncertain. This CDR3 region has 16 residues. Germline V gene data show CDR1 as SGDLS and CDR2 as YYNGEE. Between the trimmed V and J ends, which lost 0 bases and 3 bases, there was a span of 16 bases. The CDR3 loop reads CASSVALEQPFYEQYF. The CDR3 nucleotides read TGTGCCAGCAGCGTAGCATTAGAACAGCCGTTCTACGAGCAGTACTTC. The variable domain in full, completed from reference TRBV9 and TRBJ2-7, reads DSGVTQTPKHLITATGQRVTLRCSPRSGDLSVYWYQQSLDQGLQFLIQYYNGEERAKGNILERFSAQQFPDLHSELNLSSLELGDSALYFCASSVALEQPFYEQYFGPGTRLTVT.

J is TRBJ1-5 and V is TRBV7-2, with no clear D. CDR3 length: 14 residues. V lost 2 bases and J lost 3, with 8 bases in between. Germline assignment: CDR1 SGHTA and CDR2 FQGNSA. CDR3 nucleotide sequence: TGTGCCAGCAGCTTACGAGGGCTCAATCAGCCCCAGCATTTT. Translation gives CASSLRGLNQPQHF.

This clone was picked up a small number of times. The chain recombines TRBV9 with TRBJ1-1, with D perhaps TRBD1 (5 bases). This CDR3 is built from 14 residues. Trimming cost V 5 bases and J 7 bases, with 18 bases left between them. Germline V gene lookup returns CDR1 SGDLS and CDR2 YYNGEE. The CDR3 loop reads CASSLTGGVSEAFF. The DNA of the CDR3 is TGTGCCAGCAGTCTGACGGGGGGGGTCAGTGAAGCTTTCTTT.

The chain is built from TRBV7-6 and TRBJ2-5; D is perhaps TRBD2 (6 bases). The J call may be wrong; the DNA end is better matched by TRBJ2-7. This CDR3 is 14 amino acids long. Germline assignment: CDR1 SGHVS and CDR2 FNYEAQ. CDR3 residues: CASSLGGLTYEQYF. The DNA for the CDR3 is TGTGCCAGCAGCTTAGGGGGACTGACTTACGAGCAGTACTTC.

In this sample, this clone turned up a few times. The V gene is TRBV6-1, the J gene TRBJ2-7; TRBD2 agrees at 7 bases. Unmatched junction bases numbered 4, after V lost 1 base and J lost 7 bases. From germline, CDR1 is MNHNS and CDR2 SASEGT. The CDR3 runs to 13 residues. Written as DNA, the CDR3 is TGTGCCAGCAGTGAAGGGGGACTACCGGAGCAGTACTTC. It codes for CASSEGGLPEQYF.

CDR3 loop: CASRTGLRTDTQYF. The CDR3 bases are TGTGCCAGCAGGACGGGACTTCGGACAGATACGCAGTATTTT. This chain links TRBV5-4 with TRBJ2-3; D is possibly TRBD2 (6 bases). Germline V gene lookup returns CDR1 SGHNT and CDR2 YYREEE (reference sequence). This CDR3 is built from 14 residues. The V end lost 5 bases, the J end lost 3 bases, and 13 bases lay between the germline ends.

The chain couples TRBV15 to TRBJ2-3, with 10 bases aligning to TRBD2. This CDR3 spans 20 amino acids. Germline V lookup: CDR1 LNHNV, CDR2 YYDKDF (reference sequence). V shed 1 base and J 4 bases; nucleotides not matched to a gene: 17. The CDR3 region has the DNA TGTGCCACCAGCAGAGCGACCCAGAGGAGGACTAGCGGAATTCCAGATACGCAGTATTTT. Its protein product is CATSRATQRRTSGIPDTQYF.

J is TRBJ2-7 and V is TRBV9; 8 bases fit TRBD2. The CDR3 loop spans 14 amino acids. The germline gives CDR1 SGDLS, CDR2 YYNGEE. V was clipped by 3 bases and J by 2 bases; unmatched bases: 4. The CDR3 DNA is TGTGCCAGCAGCGCAGAGACTAGCGCCTACGAGCAGTACTTC. Protein product: CASSAETSAYEQYF. Drawing the rest from reference TRBV9 and TRBJ2-7, the complete variable domain is DSGVTQTPKHLITATGQRVTLRCSPRSGDLSVYWYQQSLDQGLQFLIQYYNGEERAKGNILERFSAQQFPDLHSELNLSSLELGDSALYFCASSAETSAYEQYFGPGTRLTVT.

This chain uses TRBV7-2 with TRBJ2-2, with 7 bases aligning to TRBD2. Germline-derived CDR1 and CDR2 are SGHTA and FQGNSA. This CDR3 has 16 residues. J was trimmed by 7 bases and V by 6 bases; bases with no gene match: 14. The CDR3 region has the DNA TGTGCCAGCAGGCCGGGCTCCCGGACTAGGGTCGGGGAGCTGTTTTTT. This gives the protein CASRPGSRTRVGELFF.

This CDR3 is CASSFRDWGTDTQYF. For the CDR3, the DNA is TGTGCCAGCAGCTTTCGGGACTGGGGCACAGATACGCAGTATTTT. The chain links TRBV11-2 to TRBJ2-3; maybe TRBD2 (6 bases). Trimming shortened V by 3 bases and J by 1 base, and 11 bases separated the two germline ends. The CDR3 is 15 amino acids. Germline values: CDR1 SGHAT, CDR2 FQNNGV.

The chain links TRBV5-8 to TRBJ2-6; D is possibly TRBD1 (5 bases). The germline CDR1 and CDR2 sequences are SGHTS and YDEGEE. The CDR3 length is 17 residues. The ends were cut back, 0 bases at V and 5 bases at J, with 15 bases in the middle. In DNA, the CDR3 is TGTGCCAGCAGCTTGGAGGGGCGCCTTGCCTGGGCCAACGTCCTGACTTTC. Its protein is CASSLEGRLAWANVLTF.

V gene TRBV7-6 combines with J gene TRBJ2-2; 9 nucleotides agree with TRBD1. Germline-derived CDR1 and CDR2 are SGHVS and FNYEAQ. The CDR3 length is 15 residues. J lost 7 bases, V lost 5 bases, and 8 bases had no gene match. CDR3 amino acids: CASSQGQGGGGELFF. The CDR3 DNA reads TGTGCCAGCAGCCAGGGACAGGGAGGCGGCGGGGAGCTGTTTTTT.